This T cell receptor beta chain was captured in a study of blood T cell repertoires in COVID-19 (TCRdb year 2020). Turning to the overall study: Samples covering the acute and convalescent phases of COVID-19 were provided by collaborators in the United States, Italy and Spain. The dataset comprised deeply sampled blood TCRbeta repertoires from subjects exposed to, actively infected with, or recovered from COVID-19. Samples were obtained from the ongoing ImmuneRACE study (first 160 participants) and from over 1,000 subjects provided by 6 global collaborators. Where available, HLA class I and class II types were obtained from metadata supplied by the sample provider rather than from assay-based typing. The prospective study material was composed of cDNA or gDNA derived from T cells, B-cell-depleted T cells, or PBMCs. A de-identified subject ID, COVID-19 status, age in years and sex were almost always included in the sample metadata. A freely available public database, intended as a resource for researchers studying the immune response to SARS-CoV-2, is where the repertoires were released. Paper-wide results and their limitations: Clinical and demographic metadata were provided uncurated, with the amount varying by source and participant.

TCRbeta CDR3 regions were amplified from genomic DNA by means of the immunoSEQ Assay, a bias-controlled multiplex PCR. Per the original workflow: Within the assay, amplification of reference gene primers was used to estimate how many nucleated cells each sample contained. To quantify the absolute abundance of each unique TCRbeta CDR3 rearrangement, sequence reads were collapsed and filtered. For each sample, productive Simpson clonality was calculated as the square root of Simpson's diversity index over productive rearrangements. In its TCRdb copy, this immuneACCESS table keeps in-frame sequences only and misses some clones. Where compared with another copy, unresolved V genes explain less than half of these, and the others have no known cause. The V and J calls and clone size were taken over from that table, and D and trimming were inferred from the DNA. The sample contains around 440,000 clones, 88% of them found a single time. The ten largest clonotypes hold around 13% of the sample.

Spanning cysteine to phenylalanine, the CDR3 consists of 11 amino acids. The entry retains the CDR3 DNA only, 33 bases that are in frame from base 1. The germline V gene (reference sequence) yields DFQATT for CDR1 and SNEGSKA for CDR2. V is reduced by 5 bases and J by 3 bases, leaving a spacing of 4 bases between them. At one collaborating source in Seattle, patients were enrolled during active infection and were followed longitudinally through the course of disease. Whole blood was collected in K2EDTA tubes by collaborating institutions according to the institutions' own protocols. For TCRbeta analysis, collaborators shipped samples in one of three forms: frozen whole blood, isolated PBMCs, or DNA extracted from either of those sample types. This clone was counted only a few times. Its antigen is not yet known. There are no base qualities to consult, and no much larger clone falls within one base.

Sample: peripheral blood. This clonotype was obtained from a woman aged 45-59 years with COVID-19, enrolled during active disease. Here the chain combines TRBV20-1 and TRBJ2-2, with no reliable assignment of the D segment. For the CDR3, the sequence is CSAFDTGELFF. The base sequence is TGCAGTGCTTTCGACACCGGGGAGCTGTTTTTT.